This is a list of T cell receptor beta chains from one sample in a study of graft-versus-host responses after intestinal transplantation. The antigens of these receptors remain unknown. Libraries were prepared by immunoSEQ multiplex PCR; TCRdb keeps only in-frame clonotypes and omits some of them. Among 85,000 to 100,000 clones listed, less than 95% were seen once. This specimen consisted of unstimulated CD4+ T cells sorted from spleen or lymph node cells, obtained before transplant. These TCRs come from a human donor who was the organ donor for an intestinal transplant. CDR3s include the opening cysteine and the closing phenylalanine or tryptophan. A D gene is named only where the DNA matches it firmly. For some rows the clone size is stated as once, few or many, or as a class when expanded; others skip it.

d_gene,abundance,j_gene,v_gene,CDR3nt,CDR3aa
NA,NA,TRBJ1-1,TRBV6-5,TGTGCCAGCAGGGTTGCCGGACAGTACACTGAAGCTTTCTTT,CASRVAGQYTEAFF
TRBD1,NA,TRBJ2-1,TRBV27,TGTGCCAGCAGTCGGACAGGGGTAGGAGAGCAGTTCTTC,CASSRTGVGEQFF
TRBD1,NA,TRBJ1-2,TRBV5-1,TGCGCCAGCAGCAGCGGACAGGAGCCCTATGGCTACACCTTC,CASSSGQEPYGYTF
TRBD2,NA,TRBJ2-3,TRBV5-1,TGCGCCAGCAGCTATAATACGGGGGGGCCGCCAGATACGCAGTATTTT,CASSYNTGGPPDTQYF
NA,NA,TRBJ2-5,TRBV18,TGTGCCAGCTCACGGGCGGGGCCCATCCAGGAGACCCAGTACTTC,CASSRAGPIQETQYF
NA,NA,TRBJ1-1,TRBV11-2,TGTGCCAGCAGTCTTAGGCGGGGGGGAACTGAAGCTTTCTTT,CASSLRRGGTEAFF
TRBD1,NA,TRBJ2-7,TRBV29-1,TGCAGCGTGAGTACAGGGGGCTTGAACGAGCAGTACTTC,CSVSTGGLNEQYF
NA,NA,TRBJ2-5,TRBV11-2,TGTGCCAGCATGAGACGGGTTTTCGGGGAGACCCAGTACTTC,CASMRRVFGETQYF
NA,NA,TRBJ1-1,TRBV6-1,TGTGCCAGCAGGGAACAGAAAGGGGCCGGGGGAGCTTTCTTT,CASREQKGAGGAFF
NA,NA,TRBJ1-2,TRBV19,TGTGCCAGTAGTATGAGGCTCCATGGCTACACCTTC,CASSMRLHGYTF
NA,once,TRBJ1-4,TRBV9,TGTGCCAGCAGCGTAGAGACAGGCCGGGGTGAAAAACTGTTTTTT,CASSVETGRGEKLFF
TRBD1,NA,TRBJ2-5,TRBV7-3,TGTGCCAGCAGCACCGGACAGGGGCGACAAGAGACCCAGTACTTC,CASSTGQGRQETQYF
NA,NA,TRBJ1-1,TRBV6-5,TGTGCCAGCAGTTATTACAGGGTGAACACTGAAGCTTTCTTT,CASSYYRVNTEAFF
TRBD1,NA,TRBJ1-1,TRBV11-2,TGTGCCAGCAGCTTAGCGGACAGGGCGGGTGACACTGAAGCTTTCTTT,CASSLADRAGDTEAFF
NA,NA,TRBJ1-2,TRBV28,TGTGCCAGCAGTCGTCTCAGGGAACCCTATGGCTACACCTTC,CASSRLREPYGYTF